This TCR beta chain came from a study of cytomegalovirus exposure and HLA in healthy donors. The study, taken as a whole, reports: As a later analysis revealed, the rate of TCR association differed by HLA locus, with DRB1 most and HLA-C fewest. An observed cluster of highly shared sequence variants was recorded as a likely sequencing artifact.

The PCR used 60 Vbeta and 13 Jbeta primers. The method was immunoSEQ multiplex PCR; TCRdb's version includes in-frame clones alone and lacks a portion of them. Seen here are some 90,000 clones, roughly 80% observed once, and the top ten hold over 2%. Trimming left V 5 bases short and J 9 bases short, with 20 bases between. Per the germline V gene, CDR1 is PRHDT and CDR2 is FYEKMQ (reference sequence). The CDR3 contains 15 residues. Concerning this clone: Its antigen is unknown.

The receptor comes from a boy between 10 and 17 years old in good health and CMV-seronegative. The sample taken for sequencing was PBMCs. This chain connects TRBV13 to TRBJ2-4, with D tentatively TRBD1 (7 bases). For the CDR3, the DNA is TGTGCCAGCAGCCCACGACAGGGCGGAGGGACCATTCAGTACTTC. This gives the protein CASSPRQGGGTIQYF.